These 4 T cell receptor beta chains came from one sample sequenced in a study of identical twins. TCRdb analysed the 5' RACE reads with MiXCR anew, one entry per CDR3 protein. In the table there are nearly 200,000 distinct CDR3 sequences, approximately 16% of which are singletons. Another study also made use of these data, one on T cells expressing NK-cell markers.

The sample comprised CD8+ T cells sorted from blood. The receptors derive from a woman between 18 and 30 years old in good health.

The rearrangement uses TRBV6-2 or TRBV6-3 and TRBJ2-3, with D perhaps given as TRBD1 or TRBD2 (5 bases each). Germline V CDR1 and CDR2: MNHEY, SVGEGT. The ends were cut back, 4 bases at V and 0 bases at J, with 14 bases in the middle. The CDR3 runs 16 residues. CDR3 coding DNA: TGTGCCAGCAGTTTTTCCGGGACCGATAGCACAGATACGCAGTATTTT. Translation gives CASSFSGTDSTDTQYF.

A note on this clonotype: Relative to the germline gene, one junction end is altered; a read error may explain this. The chain carries TRBV12-3 or TRBV12-4 and TRBJ2-2; TRBD1 or TRBD2 may be the D gene (6 bases each). This CDR3 is built from 17 residues. The CDR3 sequence is CACSWATGARITGELFF. CDR3 bases: TGTGCCTGCAGTTGGGCCACGGGGGCGCGGATCACCGGGGAGCTGTTTTTT.

This clonotype has only a few counts. The chain links TRBV7-6 to TRBJ2-7, with 7 bases that match TRBD2. CDR1 and CDR2 from the germline V gene are SGHVS and FNYEAQ. The CDR3 spans 19 residues. V shed 2 bases and J 4 bases; nucleotides not matched to a gene: 20. The CDR3 protein is CASSLQHERVGGQEYEQYF. In DNA, the CDR3 is TGTGCCAGCAGCTTACAACATGAGAGAGTGGGAGGGCAAGAGTACGAGCAGTACTTC.

In this sample, this clonotype turned up a few times. This rearrangement joins TRBV5-1 to TRBJ1-6; no clear D. Trimming cost V 1 base and J 0 bases, with 8 bases left between them. The CDR3 loop spans 16 amino acids. The germline V gene has CDR1 SGHRS and CDR2 YFSETQ. This CDR3 reads CASSLSGYSYNSPLHF. Written as DNA, the CDR3 is TGCGCCAGCAGCTTGAGCGGGTACTCCTATAATTCACCCCTCCACTTT.